A selection of T cell receptor beta chains follows, all from one sample in a study of cytomegalovirus exposure and HLA in healthy donors. Using immunoSEQ multiplex PCR, the repertoire was profiled, and TCRdb retains in-frame clones only, with some absent. The repertoire includes 160,000 or so clones, approximately 82% of them detected once, and about 6.8% sits in the top ten. The sample consisted of PBMCs. The origin of the receptors is a man aged 50-60 years in good health and CMV-seropositive. CDR3s include the opening cysteine and the closing phenylalanine or tryptophan. The order of the fields is V gene, clone size, J gene, D gene, CDR3 protein, CDR3 DNA. The D gene is left open where the match is weak. Part of the rows lack a size; the others show once, few, many or a class for expanded clones.

V gene: TRBV7-7; clone size: NA; J gene: TRBJ2-3; D gene: NA; CDR3 protein: CASSLARNTQYF; CDR3 DNA: TGTGCTAGCAGCTTAGCGCGAAATACGCAGTATTTT
V gene: TRBV11-2; clone size: few; J gene: TRBJ2-3; D gene: TRBD1; CDR3 protein: CASSPWHGGTGPDTQYF; CDR3 DNA: TGTGCCAGCAGCCCTTGGCACGGCGGGACAGGGCCAGATACGCAGTATTTT
V gene: TRBV5-4; clone size: NA; J gene: TRBJ1-1; D gene: TRBD1; CDR3 protein: CASSPLGTGLNTEAFF; CDR3 DNA: TGTGCCAGCAGCCCCCTCGGGACAGGACTGAACACTGAAGCTTTCTTT
V gene: TRBV5-1; clone size: NA; J gene: TRBJ1-1; D gene: NA; CDR3 protein: CASSLTPRGAMNTEAFF; CDR3 DNA: TGCGCCAGCAGCTTGACTCCCCGGGGGGCTATGAACACTGAAGCTTTCTTT
V gene: TRBV29-1; clone size: NA; J gene: TRBJ2-7; D gene: NA; CDR3 protein: CSVTGTSYEQYF; CDR3 DNA: TGCAGCGTTACAGGTACATCCTACGAGCAGTACTTC
V gene: TRBV5-1; clone size: NA; J gene: TRBJ2-1; D gene: TRBD1; CDR3 protein: CASSLPNDRGNEQFF; CDR3 DNA: TGCGCCAGCAGCTTGCCCAATGACAGGGGCAATGAGCAGTTCTTC
V gene: TRBV2; clone size: NA; J gene: TRBJ2-3; D gene: NA; CDR3 protein: CASSKQGSDTDTQYF; CDR3 DNA: TGTGCCAGCAGTAAACAGGGCTCGGACACAGATACGCAGTATTTT
V gene: TRBV9; clone size: once; J gene: TRBJ2-3; D gene: TRBD2; CDR3 protein: CASSAPGLAGSGDTQYF; CDR3 DNA: TGTGCCAGCAGCGCCCCGGGACTAGCGGGTTCCGGAGATACGCAGTATTTT
V gene: TRBV12-2; clone size: few; J gene: TRBJ2-2; D gene: NA; CDR3 protein: CASRFLDRENTGELFF; CDR3 DNA: TGTGCAAGTCGCTTTCTGGACAGGGAGAACACCGGGGAGCTGTTTTTT
V gene: TRBV10-1; clone size: NA; J gene: TRBJ1-1; D gene: TRBD1; CDR3 protein: CARAFRRTGDRGNTEAFF; CDR3 DNA: TGCGCCAGAGCTTTTAGACGGACAGGGGATAGGGGGAACACTGAAGCTTTCTTT
V gene: TRBV2; clone size: once; J gene: TRBJ2-1; D gene: TRBD2; CDR3 protein: CASRLAGGPGNEQFF; CDR3 DNA: TGTGCCAGCAGGCTAGCGGGAGGGCCGGGGAATGAGCAGTTCTTC
V gene: TRBV28; clone size: NA; J gene: TRBJ1-6; D gene: NA; CDR3 protein: CASSLRTPGPSPLHF; CDR3 DNA: TGTGCCAGCAGTTTACGGACACCCGGCCCTTCACCCCTCCACTTT
V gene: TRBV11-2; clone size: NA; J gene: TRBJ2-3; D gene: TRBD2; CDR3 protein: CASTPGSGRNTDTQYF; CDR3 DNA: TGTGCCAGCACCCCGGGGAGCGGGAGGAACACAGATACGCAGTATTTT
V gene: TRBV19; clone size: NA; J gene: TRBJ2-2; D gene: NA; CDR3 protein: CASRGNTGELFF; CDR3 DNA: TGTGCCAGTCGGGGGAACACCGGGGAGCTGTTTTTT
V gene: TRBV7-7; clone size: NA; J gene: TRBJ2-5; D gene: NA; CDR3 protein: CASSPTIGGQETQYF; CDR3 DNA: TGTGCTAGCAGCCCTACTATAGGGGGTCAAGAGACCCAGTACTTC
V gene: TRBV5-1; clone size: NA; J gene: TRBJ1-4; D gene: NA; CDR3 protein: CASSLNPTGEKLFF; CDR3 DNA: TGCGCCAGCAGCTTAAACCCTACGGGAGAAAAACTGTTTTTT
V gene: TRBV5-5; clone size: NA; J gene: TRBJ1-2; D gene: NA; CDR3 protein: CASSLEYRAAQGEGYGYTF; CDR3 DNA: TGTGCCAGCAGCTTAGAATACCGGGCCGCACAGGGAGAAGGCTATGGCTACACCTTC
V gene: TRBV19; clone size: NA; J gene: TRBJ1-1; D gene: NA; CDR3 protein: CATDAGRTEAFF; CDR3 DNA: TGTGCCACGGACGCGGGGAGGACTGAAGCTTTCTTT
V gene: TRBV18; clone size: NA; J gene: TRBJ2-7; D gene: NA; CDR3 protein: CASSPGQSHLQYF; CDR3 DNA: TGTGCCAGCTCACCAGGACAGAGTCACCTCCAGTACTTC
V gene: TRBV19; clone size: NA; J gene: TRBJ1-2; D gene: TRBD1; CDR3 protein: CASSPGGRGYTF; CDR3 DNA: TGTGCCAGTAGTCCAGGGGGCAGGGGCTACACCTTC
V gene: TRBV27; clone size: NA; J gene: TRBJ2-3; D gene: NA; CDR3 protein: CASSLYLGGEDTQYF; CDR3 DNA: TGTGCCAGCAGTTTATATTTAGGGGGAGAAGATACGCAGTATTTT
V gene: TRBV4-1; clone size: NA; J gene: TRBJ1-2; D gene: TRBD1; CDR3 protein: CASRTGVDYGYTF; CDR3 DNA: TGCGCCAGCAGAACAGGGGTCGACTATGGCTACACCTTC
V gene: TRBV18; clone size: NA; J gene: TRBJ2-7; D gene: NA; CDR3 protein: CASSTGGRTYEQYF; CDR3 DNA: TGTGCCAGCTCAACCGGCGGCAGAACCTACGAGCAGTACTTC
V gene: TRBV28; clone size: NA; J gene: TRBJ2-7; D gene: TRBD2; CDR3 protein: CASSLAGGTYEQYF; CDR3 DNA: TGTGCCAGCAGTTTAGCGGGGGGAACCTACGAGCAGTACTTC
V gene: TRBV6-1; clone size: few; J gene: TRBJ2-5; D gene: TRBD1; CDR3 protein: CASGDMDREETQYF; CDR3 DNA: TGTGCCAGCGGAGATATGGACAGGGAAGAGACCCAGTACTTC
V gene: TRBV5-5; clone size: NA; J gene: TRBJ2-3; D gene: NA; CDR3 protein: CASNFREDTQYF; CDR3 DNA: TGTGCCAGCAACTTCCGGGAGGATACGCAGTATTTT
V gene: TRBV19; clone size: NA; J gene: TRBJ2-5; D gene: NA; CDR3 protein: CASKENREETQYF; CDR3 DNA: TGTGCCAGTAAGGAAAACAGGGAAGAGACCCAGTACTTC
V gene: TRBV27; clone size: once; J gene: TRBJ1-5; D gene: NA; CDR3 protein: CASSPRWGGDQPQHF; CDR3 DNA: TGTGCCAGCAGTCCCCGGTGGGGGGGGGATCAGCCCCAGCATTTT
V gene: TRBV5-1; clone size: NA; J gene: TRBJ2-2; D gene: NA; CDR3 protein: CASSLDYTGELFF; CDR3 DNA: TGCGCCAGCAGCTTGGACTACACCGGGGAGCTGTTTTTT
V gene: TRBV5-1; clone size: NA; J gene: TRBJ1-2; D gene: NA; CDR3 protein: CASSPGTPGRGYTF; CDR3 DNA: TGCGCCAGCAGCCCCGGGACACCAGGACGGGGCTACACCTTC
V gene: TRBV19; clone size: NA; J gene: TRBJ2-1; D gene: NA; CDR3 protein: CASSIVGGFEQFF; CDR3 DNA: TGTGCCAGTAGTATAGTAGGAGGGTTTGAGCAGTTCTTC
V gene: TRBV6-1; clone size: NA; J gene: TRBJ2-7; D gene: NA; CDR3 protein: CASSERVYEQYF; CDR3 DNA: TGTGCCAGCAGTGAACGGGTATACGAGCAGTACTTC
V gene: TRBV6-5; clone size: NA; J gene: TRBJ1-5; D gene: NA; CDR3 protein: CASSLTGNSNQPQHF; CDR3 DNA: TGTGCCAGCAGTCTTACAGGGAATAGCAATCAGCCCCAGCATTTT
V gene: TRBV5-4; clone size: NA; J gene: TRBJ2-7; D gene: TRBD1; CDR3 protein: CASSLTGGSSYEQYF; CDR3 DNA: TGTGCCAGCAGCTTGACAGGGGGTTCCTCCTACGAGCAGTACTTC
V gene: TRBV5-5; clone size: few; J gene: TRBJ2-1; D gene: NA; CDR3 protein: CASSLGNGNEQFF; CDR3 DNA: TGTGCCAGCAGCTTGGGAAACGGCAATGAGCAGTTCTTC
V gene: TRBV28; clone size: NA; J gene: TRBJ1-5; D gene: NA; CDR3 protein: CASSLGAGGNQPQHF; CDR3 DNA: TGTGCCAGCAGCCTCGGAGCGGGTGGCAATCAGCCCCAGCATTTT
V gene: TRBV5-1; clone size: NA; J gene: TRBJ1-1; D gene: NA; CDR3 protein: CASSSGRAGVWEAFF; CDR3 DNA: TGCGCCAGCAGCTCGGGGCGGGCAGGGGTTTGGGAAGCTTTCTTT
V gene: TRBV7-7; clone size: NA; J gene: TRBJ2-6; D gene: NA; CDR3 protein: CAIGRGSANVLTF; CDR3 DNA: TGTGCTATTGGTAGGGGGAGTGCCAACGTCCTGACTTTC
V gene: TRBV18; clone size: NA; J gene: TRBJ2-3; D gene: NA; CDR3 protein: CASSASTDTQYF; CDR3 DNA: TGTGCCAGCTCGGCTAGCACAGATACGCAGTATTTT
V gene: TRBV29-1; clone size: NA; J gene: TRBJ2-1; D gene: TRBD1; CDR3 protein: CSVEGGTDSSYNEQFF; CDR3 DNA: TGCAGCGTTGAAGGAGGGACAGACAGCTCCTACAATGAGCAGTTCTTC
V gene: TRBV2; clone size: NA; J gene: TRBJ2-1; D gene: NA; CDR3 protein: CASSADSLYNEQFF; CDR3 DNA: TGTGCCAGCAGCGCCGACAGCCTTTACAATGAGCAGTTCTTC
V gene: TRBV5-4; clone size: NA; J gene: TRBJ1-1; D gene: NA; CDR3 protein: CASSLGGRSKNTEAFF; CDR3 DNA: TGTGCCAGCAGCTTGGGGGGCAGGTCAAAGAACACTGAAGCTTTCTTT
V gene: TRBV6-5; clone size: NA; J gene: TRBJ2-2; D gene: NA; CDR3 protein: CASSPFGGDTGELFF; CDR3 DNA: TGTGCCAGCAGCCCGTTCGGGGGAGACACCGGGGAGCTGTTTTTT
V gene: TRBV18; clone size: NA; J gene: TRBJ2-1; D gene: TRBD2; CDR3 protein: CASSPDRLSGGLGEQFF; CDR3 DNA: TGTGCCAGCTCACCGGACCGTTTAAGCGGGGGCCTTGGGGAGCAGTTCTTC
V gene: TRBV29-1; clone size: NA; J gene: TRBJ1-1; D gene: TRBD1; CDR3 protein: CSVDGSGRGATEAFF; CDR3 DNA: TGCAGCGTTGACGGGTCGGGCAGGGGGGCCACTGAAGCTTTCTTT
V gene: TRBV14; clone size: NA; J gene: TRBJ1-3; D gene: TRBD1; CDR3 protein: CASSRRGQAHSGNTIYF; CDR3 DNA: TGTGCCAGCAGCCGTAGGGGACAGGCCCACTCTGGAAACACCATATATTTT
V gene: TRBV7-6; clone size: NA; J gene: TRBJ1-5; D gene: NA; CDR3 protein: CASSLDPAGNQPQHF; CDR3 DNA: TGTGCCAGCAGCTTAGACCCGGCGGGCAATCAGCCCCAGCATTTT
V gene: TRBV7-3; clone size: NA; J gene: TRBJ1-3; D gene: TRBD1; CDR3 protein: CASSSLGGGGGNTIYF; CDR3 DNA: TGTGCCAGCAGCTCCCTCGGAGGGGGCGGTGGAAACACCATATATTTT
V gene: TRBV10-3; clone size: NA; J gene: TRBJ2-3; D gene: TRBD1; CDR3 protein: CAIRESGTGNTDTQYF; CDR3 DNA: TGTGCCATCAGGGAGTCCGGGACAGGGAACACAGATACGCAGTATTTT
V gene: TRBV20-1; clone size: NA; J gene: TRBJ2-7; D gene: NA; CDR3 protein: CSARDPTEQYF; CDR3 DNA: TGCAGTGCTAGAGATCCGACAGAGCAGTACTTC
V gene: TRBV29-1; clone size: NA; J gene: TRBJ1-1; D gene: NA; CDR3 protein: CSGGEAEAFF; CDR3 DNA: TGCAGCGGGGGGGAGGCTGAAGCTTTCTTT
V gene: TRBV6-5; clone size: NA; J gene: TRBJ2-6; D gene: NA; CDR3 protein: CASSEGSGANVLTF; CDR3 DNA: TGTGCCAGCAGTGAGGGTTCTGGGGCCAACGTCCTGACTTTC
V gene: TRBV11-2; clone size: NA; J gene: TRBJ2-3; D gene: TRBD2; CDR3 protein: CASSLVGSSGGSTDTQYF; CDR3 DNA: TGTGCCAGCAGCTTAGTAGGATCTAGCGGAGGGAGCACAGATACGCAGTATTTT
V gene: TRBV19; clone size: NA; J gene: TRBJ2-3; D gene: NA; CDR3 protein: CASSPGLRSPDTQYF; CDR3 DNA: TGTGCCAGTAGCCCGGGTCTCCGCTCGCCAGATACGCAGTATTTT
V gene: TRBV7-3; clone size: NA; J gene: TRBJ1-1; D gene: NA; CDR3 protein: CASSLTPLPAGAAFF; CDR3 DNA: TGTGCCAGCAGCTTAACCCCCCTTCCTGCAGGGGCGGCTTTCTTT